The present TCR beta chain was sequenced within a study of T cell responses to AZD1222 COVID-19 vaccine. CDR3 length: 15 residues. V lost 1 base, J lost 7 bases, and 7 bases stayed unmatched. Germline V gene sequence: CDR1 KGHSH, CDR2 LQKENI. TCRdb keeps only in-frame clones here, not all; method: immunoSEQ multiplex PCR. Here the sample spans fewer than 200,000 clones, over 80% being singletons. The TCR sequence derives from an adult who received the MenACWY meningococcal vaccine as a control. The chain is built from TRBV18 and TRBJ2-1; 7 bases are a match to TRBD2. This sample comprised peripheral blood, obtained 28 days after the second dose of the MenACWY control vaccine. The CDR3 bases are TGTGCCAGCTCACCACTTGCGGGAGTGGGAAATGAGCAGTTCTTC. It codes for CASSPLAGVGNEQFF.